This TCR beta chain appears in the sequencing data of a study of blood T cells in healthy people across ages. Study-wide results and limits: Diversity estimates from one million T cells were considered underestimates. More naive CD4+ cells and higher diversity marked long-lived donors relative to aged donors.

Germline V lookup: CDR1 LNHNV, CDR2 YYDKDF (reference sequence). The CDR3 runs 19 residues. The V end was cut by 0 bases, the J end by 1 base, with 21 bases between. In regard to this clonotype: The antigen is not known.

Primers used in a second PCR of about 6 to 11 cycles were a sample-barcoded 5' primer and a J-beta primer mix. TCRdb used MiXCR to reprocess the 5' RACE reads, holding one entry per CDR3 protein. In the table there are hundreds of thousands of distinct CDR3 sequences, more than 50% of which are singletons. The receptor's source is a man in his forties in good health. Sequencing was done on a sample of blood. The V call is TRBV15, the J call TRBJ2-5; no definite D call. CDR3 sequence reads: CATSRDDVWARNIQETQYF. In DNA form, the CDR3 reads TGTGCCACCAGCAGAGATGATGTTTGGGCACGTAATATCCAAGAGACCCAGTACTTC.